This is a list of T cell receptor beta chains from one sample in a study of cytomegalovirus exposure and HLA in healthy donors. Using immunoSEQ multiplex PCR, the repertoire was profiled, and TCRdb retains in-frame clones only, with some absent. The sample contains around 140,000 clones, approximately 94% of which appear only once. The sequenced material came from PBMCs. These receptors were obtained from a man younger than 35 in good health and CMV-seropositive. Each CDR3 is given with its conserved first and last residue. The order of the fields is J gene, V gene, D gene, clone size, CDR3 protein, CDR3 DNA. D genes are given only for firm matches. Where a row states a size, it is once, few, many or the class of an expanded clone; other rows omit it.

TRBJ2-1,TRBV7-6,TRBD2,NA,CASSLRTSSEQFF,TGTGCCAGCAGCTTAAGGACTAGCAGTGAGCAGTTCTTC
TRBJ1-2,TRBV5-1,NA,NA,CASSLAGFPGGYTF,TGCGCCAGCAGCTTGGCAGGCTTCCCTGGGGGCTACACCTTC
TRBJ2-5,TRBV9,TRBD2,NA,CASSLSGHEFQETQYF,TGTGCCAGCAGTCTTAGCGGGCACGAATTTCAAGAGACCCAGTACTTC
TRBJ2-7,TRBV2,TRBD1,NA,CASSDQTDRRNEQYF,TGTGCCAGCAGTGACCAGACGGACAGGCGCAACGAGCAGTACTTC
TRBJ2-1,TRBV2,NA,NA,CASRLDSNNEQFF,TGTGCCAGCAGGTTGGACAGTAACAATGAGCAGTTCTTC
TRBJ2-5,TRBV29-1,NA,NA,CSVVGGRETQYF,TGCAGCGTTGTGGGGGGGCGGGAGACCCAGTACTTC
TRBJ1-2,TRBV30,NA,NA,CAWSRGTGYTF,TGTGCCTGGAGTAGGGGAACAGGCTACACCTTC
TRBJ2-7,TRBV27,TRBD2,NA,CASSSGLVYEQYF,TGTGCCAGCAGTTCCGGACTAGTCTACGAGCAGTACTTC
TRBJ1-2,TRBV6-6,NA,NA,CASSYVVGDGSGGYTF,TGTGCCAGCAGTTACGTGGTGGGGGATGGGAGCGGGGGCTACACCTTC
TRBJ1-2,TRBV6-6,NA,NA,CASSYSRGANYGYTF,TGTGCCAGCAGTTACTCGCGGGGGGCTAACTATGGCTACACCTTC
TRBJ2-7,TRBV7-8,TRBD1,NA,CASSLTGGWYEQYF,TGTGCCAGCAGCTTGACAGGGGGCTGGTACGAGCAGTACTTC
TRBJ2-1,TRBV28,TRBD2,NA,CASRSGLADYNEQFF,TGTGCCAGCCGATCCGGACTAGCGGACTACAATGAGCAGTTCTTC
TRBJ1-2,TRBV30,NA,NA,CAWDRTVNGYTF,TGTGCCTGGGACAGGACAGTGAACGGCTACACCTTC
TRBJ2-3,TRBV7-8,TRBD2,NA,CASSSPPGTSGSTDTQYF,TGTGCCAGCAGCTCCCCCCCCGGGACTAGCGGTAGCACAGATACGCAGTATTTT
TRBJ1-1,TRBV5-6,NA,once,CASSLGDGGAFF,TGTGCCAGCAGCTTGGGGGACGGGGGAGCTTTCTTT
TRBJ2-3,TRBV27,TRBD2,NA,CASSLKQGAGTSGRASQYF,TGTGCCAGCAGCCTAAAACAGGGGGCTGGGACTAGCGGGAGGGCCAGTCAGTATTTT
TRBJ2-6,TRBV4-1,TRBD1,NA,CASSQGPGGAPVLTF,TGCGCCAGCAGCCAAGGGCCAGGGGGCGCCCCCGTCCTGACTTTC
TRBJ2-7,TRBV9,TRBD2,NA,CASSVGTSGAYEQYF,TGTGCCAGCAGCGTAGGGACTAGCGGAGCCTACGAGCAGTACTTC
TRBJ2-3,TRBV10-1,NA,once,CASDPDFLTDTQYF,TGCGCCAGCGACCCGGACTTTCTCACAGATACGCAGTATTTT
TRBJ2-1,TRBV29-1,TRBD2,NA,CSGLAGGGEQFF,TGCAGCGGACTAGCGGGAGGGGGGGAGCAGTTCTTC
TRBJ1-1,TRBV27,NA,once,CASSLSVPGNTEAFF,TGTGCCAGCAGTTTATCCGTACCAGGGAACACTGAAGCTTTCTTT
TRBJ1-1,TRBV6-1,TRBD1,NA,CASSEDRGTEAFF,TGTGCCAGCAGTGAAGACAGGGGGACTGAAGCTTTCTTT
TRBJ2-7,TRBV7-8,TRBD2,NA,CASSLIGGRRAGEQYF,TGTGCCAGCAGCTTAATTGGCGGGAGGAGGGCAGGCGAGCAGTACTTC
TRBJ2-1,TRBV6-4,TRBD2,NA,CASSPSGSYNEQFF,TGTGCCAGCAGTCCAAGCGGGAGCTACAATGAGCAGTTCTTC
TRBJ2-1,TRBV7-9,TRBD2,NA,CASSSLAGSSYNEQFF,TGTGCCAGCAGCTCCCTAGCGGGGAGTTCCTACAATGAGCAGTTCTTC
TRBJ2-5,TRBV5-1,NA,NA,CASSLQGGKETQYF,TGCGCCAGCAGCTTGCAGGGGGGAAAAGAGACCCAGTACTTC
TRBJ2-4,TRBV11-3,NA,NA,CASSPGGSKNIQYF,TGTGCCAGCAGCCCTGGGGGGTCCAAAAACATTCAGTACTTC
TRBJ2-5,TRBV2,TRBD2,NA,CATGPGGETQYF,TGTGCCACCGGTCCGGGAGGGGAGACCCAGTACTTC
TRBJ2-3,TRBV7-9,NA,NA,CASSLVGRQGLLRYTQYF,TGTGCCAGCAGCTTGGTTGGTAGGCAGGGCCTTTTGAGATATACGCAGTATTTT
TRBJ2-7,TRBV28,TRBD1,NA,CASGTGSNEQYF,TGTGCCAGTGGGACAGGGTCGAACGAGCAGTACTTC
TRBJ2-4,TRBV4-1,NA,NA,CASSQFNARLAKNIQYF,TGCGCCAGCAGCCAGTTTAACGCCAGATTAGCCAAAAACATTCAGTACTTC
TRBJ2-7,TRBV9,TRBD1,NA,CASSVRTGSPGSTYEQYF,TGTGCCAGCAGCGTACGGACAGGGTCCCCCGGATCGACCTACGAGCAGTACTTC
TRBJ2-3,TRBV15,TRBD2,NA,CATWTSGTDTQYF,TGTGCCACCTGGACTAGCGGCACAGATACGCAGTATTTT
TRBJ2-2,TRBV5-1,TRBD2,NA,CASSLAGGNTGELFF,TGCGCCAGCAGCTTGGCGGGAGGGAACACCGGGGAGCTGTTTTTT
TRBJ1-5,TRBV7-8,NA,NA,CASSLAVSRNQPQHF,TGTGCCAGCAGCTTAGCGGTCAGTCGCAATCAGCCCCAGCATTTT
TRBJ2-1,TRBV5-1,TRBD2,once,CASSLEPSGFSYNEQFF,TGCGCCAGCAGCTTGGAACCTAGCGGATTCTCCTACAATGAGCAGTTCTTC
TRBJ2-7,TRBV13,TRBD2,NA,CASSLGGRTPYEQYF,TGTGCCAGCAGCTTAGGCGGGAGGACCCCCTACGAGCAGTACTTC
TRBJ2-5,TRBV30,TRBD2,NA,CAWSAGLAGMETQYF,TGTGCCTGGAGTGCCGGACTAGCGGGTATGGAGACCCAGTACTTC
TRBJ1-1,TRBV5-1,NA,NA,CASSLAKGTEAFF,TGCGCCAGCAGCTTGGCCAAGGGGACAGAAGCTTTCTTT
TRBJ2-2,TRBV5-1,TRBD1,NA,CASSETGVTGELFF,TGCGCCAGCAGCGAAACAGGGGTGACCGGGGAGCTGTTTTTT
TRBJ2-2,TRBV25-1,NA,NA,CASTSTGELFF,TGTGCCAGCACGTCCACCGGGGAGCTGTTTTTT
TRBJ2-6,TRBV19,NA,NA,CASSGSGGPAGANVLTF,TGTGCCAGTAGTGGTAGTGGGGGCCCCGCGGGGGCCAACGTCCTGACTTTC
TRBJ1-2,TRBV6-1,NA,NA,CASSQGNSLYGYTF,TGTGCCAGCAGCCAGGGTAACTCACTCTATGGCTACACCTTC
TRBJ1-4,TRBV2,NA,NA,CASSEAGRATNEKLFF,TGTGCCAGCAGTGAAGCAGGGAGAGCAACTAATGAAAAACTGTTTTTT
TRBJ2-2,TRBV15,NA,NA,CATSPTVDSAGELFF,TGTGCCACCAGCCCAACCGTAGACAGCGCCGGGGAGCTGTTTTTT
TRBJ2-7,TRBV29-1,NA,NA,CSVEASSYEQYF,TGCAGCGTTGAAGCGTCGTCCTACGAGCAGTACTTC
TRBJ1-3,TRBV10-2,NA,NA,CASSEPPPGWYSGNTIYF,TGCGCCAGCAGTGAGCCCCCGCCAGGGTGGTACTCTGGAAACACCATATATTTT
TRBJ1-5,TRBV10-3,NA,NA,CAISEGQIHSNQPQHF,TGTGCCATCAGTGAGGGACAGATTCATAGCAATCAGCCCCAGCATTTT
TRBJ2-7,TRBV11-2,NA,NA,CASSSAPGWEQYF,TGTGCCAGCAGCTCAGCGCCAGGGTGGGAGCAGTACTTC
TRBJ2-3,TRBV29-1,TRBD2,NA,CSVGGGLAGADTQYF,TGCAGCGTAGGGGGGGGCCTAGCGGGAGCAGATACGCAGTATTTT
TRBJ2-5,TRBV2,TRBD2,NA,CASSGPERERWETQYF,TGTGCCAGCAGTGGGCCTGAGCGGGAGAGGTGGGAGACCCAGTACTTC
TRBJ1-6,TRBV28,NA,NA,CASKPTGTYNSPLHF,TGTGCCAGCAAACCGACAGGCACCTATAATTCACCCCTCCACTTT
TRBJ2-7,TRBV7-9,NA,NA,CASRAGTIYEQYF,TGTGCCAGCCGAGCCGGGACAATTTACGAGCAGTACTTC
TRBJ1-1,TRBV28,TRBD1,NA,CASSLLQGGLEAFF,TGTGCCAGCAGTTTACTCCAGGGGGGTCTTGAAGCTTTCTTT
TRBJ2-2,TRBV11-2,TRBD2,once,CATPDVGAGPGELFF,TGTGCCACCCCAGACGTCGGAGCGGGACCCGGGGAGCTGTTTTTT
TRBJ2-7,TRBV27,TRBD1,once,CASSLGTGTGEGEQYF,TGTGCCAGCAGTTTGGGGACCGGGACAGGGGAAGGCGAGCAGTACTTC
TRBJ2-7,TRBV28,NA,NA,CASRRLQQGPYEQYF,TGTGCCAGCAGAAGACTGCAACAGGGCCCCTACGAGCAGTACTTC
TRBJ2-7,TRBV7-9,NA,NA,CASSLRGGAPYEQYF,TGTGCCAGCAGCTTAAGGGGGGGGGCCCCCTACGAGCAGTACTTC
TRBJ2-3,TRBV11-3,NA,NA,CASSLRYTDTQYF,TGTGCCAGCAGCTTGAGATACACAGATACGCAGTATTTT